The present entry profiles one T cell receptor beta chain with its context. Antigen: not known. The PCR used 60 Vbeta and 13 Jbeta primers. The repertoire was sequenced with immunoSEQ multiplex PCR; TCRdb's copy has only in-frame clones and lacks some. Of under 100,000 clones in the sample, around 80% were seen once. V was shortened by 3 bases and J by 8 bases, with 27 bases between the two germline ends. Per germline, CDR1 SGDLS and CDR2 YYNGEE. The CDR3 is 18 residues long. The sample originates from a study of cytomegalovirus exposure and HLA in healthy donors. Whole-study results and caveats: Among the sequence variants, a highly shared cluster was likely an artifact of sequencing.

The sequencing input was PBMCs. The clonotype comes from a man aged 25-40 years in good health and CMV-seronegative. The chain links TRBV9 to TRBJ2-1, with D perhaps matching TRBD1 (6 bases). DNA of the CDR3: TGTGCCAGCAGCGCCAGAGGGGGTGGGGGACACCGATTGGATGAGCAGTTCTTC. Encoded protein: CASSARGGGGHRLDEQFF.